One TCR beta chain is described in this entry. The entry originates in a study of blood T cell repertoires in COVID-19. Background on the study: Collection of acute and convalescent COVID-19 samples took place in the United States, Italy and Spain.

Authors' processing steps: Estimation of nucleated cell counts relied on the amplification of reference gene primers. Libraries were prepared by immunoSEQ multiplex PCR; TCRdb keeps only in-frame clonotypes and omits some of them. The DNA gave D and trimming, while V, J and clone size come from that table. The sample records 100,000 to 130,000 clones, about 85% being singletons. Germline CDR1 is SGHTA and CDR2 is FQGNSA. Unmatched junction bases numbered 1, after V lost 5 bases and J lost 4 bases. This CDR3 contains 13 residues. What was sequenced was peripheral blood. The rearrangement links TRBV7-2 to TRBJ1-5; TRBD1 agrees at 8 bases. This clonotype originated in a woman in her 70s with acute or convalescent COVID-19. The CDR3 region is CASSRQGNQPQHF. The DNA of the CDR3 is TGTGCCAGCAGCCGACAGGGGAATCAGCCCCAGCATTTT. The entire variable domain, with the rest obtained from reference TRBV7-2 and TRBJ1-5, is as follows: GAGVSQSPSNKVTEKGKDVELRCDPISGHTALYWYRQSLGQGLEFLIYFQGNSAPDKSGLPSDRFSAERTGGSVSTLTIQRTQQEDSAVYLCASSRQGNQPQHFGDGTRLSIL.